One and the same sample provided the 27 T cell receptor beta chains below, sequenced in a study of blood T cell repertoires in COVID-19. The method was immunoSEQ multiplex PCR; TCRdb's version includes in-frame clones alone and lacks a portion of them. This table has around 19,000 clones, about 88% appearing once. The specimen was peripheral blood. These TCRs come from a human donor in a cohort sampled during active COVID-19.

This rearrangement joins TRBV19 to TRBJ1-1; D may be TRBD1 (6 bases). Germline-derived CDR1 and CDR2 are LNHDA and SQIVND (reference sequence). Trimming pared 7 bases from V and 4 bases from J, leaving 19 bases between. This CDR3 spans 15 amino acids. The CDR3 loop is CASIERGAKVTEAFF. CDR3 nucleotide sequence: TGTGCCAGTATCGAGCGGGGGGCTAAGGTCACTGAAGCTTTCTTT.

The chain links TRBV28 to TRBJ2-1; TRBD2 aligns across 15 bases. Germline V gene lookup returns CDR1 MDHEN and CDR2 SYDVKM. The CDR3 runs 18 residues. With 4 bases clipped from V and 1 base from J, the junction kept 5 bases outside the gene matches. The DNA for the CDR3 is TGTGCCAGCAGTTCCTCGGGACTAGCGGGAGGTTCCTACAATGAGCAGTTCTTC. This gives the protein CASSSSGLAGGSYNEQFF.

This clone has just one count. The gene calls are TRBV30 and TRBJ2-2; possibly TRBD2 for D (5 bases). Trimming cost V 0 bases and J 6 bases, with 8 bases left between them. The germline V gene has CDR1 GTSNPN and CDR2 SVGIG (reference sequence). The CDR3 loop spans 13 amino acids. The DNA for the CDR3 is TGTGCCTGGAGTGTTGCTAGCCCCGGGGAGCTGTTTTTT. Translation gives CAWSVASPGELFF.

J is TRBJ1-1 and V is TRBV6-5; TRBD1 might be the D (6 bases). The CDR3 is 15 amino acids. Trimming took 2 bases from V and 1 from J, leaving 11 bases between them. The germline gives CDR1 MNHEY, CDR2 SVGAGI. DNA for the CDR3: TGTGCCAGCAGTTACGTCGGGGGGCCGAACACTGAAGCTTTCTTT. Translated: CASSYVGGPNTEAFF.

This clone turned up a few times. This chain connects TRBV6-5 to TRBJ1-4; 7 nucleotides line up with TRBD1. The length of the CDR3 is 15 residues. The J segment lost 0 bases and the V segment lost 8 bases, leaving 6 bases of the junction unmatched. Germline CDR1 MNHEY, CDR2 SVGAGI. The chain's CDR3 is CASLGQLPTNEKLFF. The CDR3 DNA follows: TGTGCCAGCCTGGGACAGCTTCCAACTAATGAAAAACTGTTTTTT.

The rearrangement links TRBV4-2 to TRBJ1-1; a possible D gene is TRBD1 (6 bases). Trimming removed 4 bases from V and 3 bases from J, with 21 bases in between. CDR1 LGHNA and CDR2 YNFKEQ come from the germline V gene. This CDR3 region has 17 residues. In nucleotides, the CDR3 is TGTGCCAGCAGCCTTCCGGTAGAGGGGGACCGGGACACTGAAGCTTTCTTT. Residues: CASSLPVEGDRDTEAFF.

The CDR3 DNA follows: TGTGCCAGCAGCCCCTTTCAGGGGGGTAGGGTTCACAAGTACTTC. This translates into CASSPFQGGRVHKYF. The chain recombines TRBV3-1 (or the pseudogene TRBV3-2) with TRBJ2-5; a weak D match, TRBD1 (7 bases). The CDR3 extends over 15 amino acids. Per germline, CDR1 LGHDT and CDR2 YNNKEL (reference sequence). With 4 bases removed from V and 12 bases from J, the gap between germline ends came to 24 bases.

This clone was observed a few times. V usage is TRBV28 and J usage is TRBJ2-7; tentatively, D is TRBD1 (6 bases). CDR1 and CDR2 from the germline V gene are MDHEN and SYDVKM. This CDR3 contains 15 residues. Trimming cost V 3 bases and J 6 bases, with 18 bases left between them. This chain's CDR3 is CASSLLVGQRGEQYF. The CDR3 DNA follows: TGTGCCAGCAGTTTGTTAGTTGGACAGCGTGGCGAGCAGTACTTC.

The genes are TRBV5-1 and TRBJ2-1, with 8 positions matching TRBD2. The trim removed 0 bases at V and 12 bases at J, leaving 8 bases unmatched. The V gene's germline CDR1 is SGHRS and CDR2 YFSETQ. CDR3 size: 14 residues. CDR3 protein: CASSLELAAMVQFF. The CDR3 region has the DNA TGCGCCAGCAGCTTGGAACTAGCGGCAATGGTGCAGTTCTTC. The whole variable domain, remainder taken from reference TRBV5-1 and TRBJ2-1, is KAGVTQTPRYLIKTRGQQVTLSCSPISGHRSVSWYQQTPGQGLQFLFEYFSETQRNKGNFPGRFSGRQFSNSRSEMNVSTLELGDSALYLCASSLELAAMVQFFGPGTRLTVL.

The rearrangement links TRBV20-1 to TRBJ2-5; D call uncertain. The V and J ends lost 3 bases and 4 bases respectively, with 9 bases between them. The CDR3 runs to 12 residues. Germline V lookup: CDR1 DFQATT, CDR2 SNEGSKA (reference sequence). The CDR3 region has the DNA TGCAGTGCTAGTGAACCGGGAGAGACCCAGTACTTC. Protein product: CSASEPGETQYF.

This clone was counted between two and nine times. The V gene is TRBV20-1, the J gene TRBJ2-1; D may be TRBD2 (6 bases). Germline CDR1 reads DFQATT; CDR2 reads SNEGSKA (reference sequence). CDR3 size: 11 residues. The V gene lost 3 bases and the J gene lost 15 bases, with 15 bases spanning the gap. The CDR3 DNA is TGCAGTGCTAGTTTACGGGAGTCTCTGTTCTTC. Amino acids: CSASLRESLFF.

The rearrangement joins TRBV5-1 to TRBJ1-1; maybe TRBD1 (5 bases). There are 16 residues in the CDR3. CDR1 and CDR2 from the germline V gene are SGHRS and YFSETQ. Trimming took off 2 bases at V and 2 bases at J, with 16 bases between the two ends. CDR3 residues: CASSLNPDSSNTEAFF. The CDR3 DNA reads as TGCGCCAGCAGCTTAAACCCAGACAGCTCCAACACTGAAGCTTTCTTT.

V usage is TRBV5-6 and J usage is TRBJ2-3, with 7 bases aligning to TRBD2. The CDR3 is 18 amino acids. V shed 0 bases and J 4 bases; nucleotides not matched to a gene: 14. Germline lookup yields CDR1 SGHDT and CDR2 YYEEEE. CDR3 amino acids: CASSLGRLRERSPDTQYF. CDR3 bases: TGTGCCAGCAGCTTGGGGAGGTTGCGGGAGAGGTCTCCAGATACGCAGTATTTT.

The rearrangement links TRBV11-2 to TRBJ2-5, with TRBD2 identical over 10 bases. The CDR3 has 15 residues. Germline V gene sequence: CDR1 SGHAT, CDR2 FQNNGV. Unmatched junction bases numbered 7, after V lost 5 bases and J lost 4 bases. CDR3 sequence reads: CASSPGLAEGETQYF. The CDR3 nucleotides are TGTGCCAGCAGCCCCGGACTAGCGGAAGGAGAGACCCAGTACTTC.

The chain uses TRBV5-1 and TRBJ2-2; D uncertain. CDR1 is SGHRS and CDR2 is YFSETQ in the germline V gene. The V gene lost 8 bases and the J gene lost 1 base, with 6 bases spanning the gap. The length of the CDR3 is 12 residues. The CDR3 sequence: CASPMNTGELFF. The DNA for the CDR3 is TGCGCCAGTCCCATGAACACCGGGGAGCTGTTTTTT.

The chain joins TRBV29-1 to TRBJ2-1; 11 positions agree with TRBD2. This CDR3 region has 14 residues. CDR1 and CDR2 (germline): SQVTM, ANQGSEA. Unmatched junction bases numbered 1, after V lost 4 bases and J lost 2 bases. The CDR3 loop reads CSVGLAGPYNEQFF. CDR3 bases: TGCAGCGTTGGACTAGCGGGACCCTACAATGAGCAGTTCTTC.

The chain links TRBV3-1 (or the pseudogene TRBV3-2) to TRBJ2-3, with 10 bases lining up with TRBD2. The CDR3 is 15 amino acids. The germline V gene encodes CDR1 LGHDT and CDR2 YNNKEL (reference sequence). V shed 4 bases, J shed 3 bases, and the junction held 4 bases outside the gene matches. The CDR3 bases are TGTGCCAGCAGCCCAGCGGGAGGGGGAACAGATACGCAGTATTTT. This translates into CASSPAGGGTDTQYF.

The chain carries TRBV10-2 and TRBJ2-5; possibly TRBD1 for D (6 bases). The CDR3 is 15 residues long. Deletions cut 0 bases from V and 4 bases from J, with 12 bases between. CDR1 and CDR2 from the germline V gene are WSHSY and SAAADI. The CDR3: CASSESGTGRETQYF. In DNA form, the CDR3 reads TGCGCCAGCAGTGAGTCGGGTACAGGGAGAGAGACCCAGTACTTC.

The CDR3 reads CASKRGSNTGELFF. CDR3 sequence (DNA): TGTGCCAGCAAGCGGGGGTCGAACACCGGGGAGCTGTTTTTT. This rearrangement joins TRBV6-5 to TRBJ2-2; 8 positions agree with TRBD2. Germline CDR1 reads MNHEY; CDR2 reads SVGAGI. The CDR3 totals 14 residues. The ends lost 7 bases at V and 0 bases at J; junction bases unmatched: 1.

J is TRBJ2-4 and V is TRBV9; 12 nucleotides align to TRBD1. The CDR3 is 17 amino acids. Germline CDR1 is SGDLS and CDR2 is YYNGEE. The trim removed 3 bases at V and 3 bases at J, leaving 7 bases unmatched. In DNA form, the CDR3 reads TGTGCCAGCAGCGACCCGGGACAGGGGGCCGGCAAAAACATTCAGTACTTC. It is translated as CASSDPGQGAGKNIQYF. The variable domain in full, with the rest retrieved from reference TRBV9 and TRBJ2-4, is DSGVTQTPKHLITATGQRVTLRCSPRSGDLSVYWYQQSLDQGLQFLIQYYNGEERAKGNILERFSAQQFPDLHSELNLSSLELGDSALYFCASSDPGQGAGKNIQYFGAGTRLSVL.

The chain combines TRBV6-6 with TRBJ2-5; 8 nucleotides match TRBD2. Germline loops: CDR1 MNHNY, CDR2 SVGAGI (reference sequence). The CDR3 totals 15 residues. The V gene end was trimmed by 4 bases and the J gene end by 7 bases; junction bases not matched to a gene: 11. CDR3 region: CASSSALAGLGTQYF. CDR3 DNA sequence: TGTGCCAGCAGTTCCGCGCTAGCGGGCTTAGGGACCCAGTACTTC.

V and J are TRBV3-1 (or the pseudogene TRBV3-2) and TRBJ2-5; 14 bases line up with TRBD2. The CDR3 runs to 16 residues. The junction had 1 base not matched to a gene; V was cut back by 0 bases and J by 4 bases. Germline CDR1 is LGHDT and CDR2 is YNNKEL (reference sequence). CDR3 in DNA: TGTGCCAGCAGCCAAGAGGGACTAGCGGGAGTAGAGACCCAGTACTTC. Residues: CASSQEGLAGVETQYF.

The chain uses TRBV7-3 and TRBJ2-5; TRBD2 matches at 7 bases. The CDR3 covers 13 residues. The germline V gene has CDR1 SGHTA and CDR2 FQGTGA. Trimming removed 5 bases from V and 4 bases from J; junction bases left unmatched: 4. CDR3 sequence: CASSPWEGETQYF. In DNA, the CDR3 is TGTGCCAGCAGCCCTTGGGAGGGAGAGACCCAGTACTTC.

This clone appeared once. The rearrangement uses TRBV4-1 and TRBJ1-2; D ambiguous. Germline CDR1 reads MGHRA; CDR2 reads YSYEKL. The length of the CDR3 is 15 residues. With 0 bases removed from V and 14 bases from J, the gap between germline ends came to 22 bases. The CDR3 DNA reads TGCGCCAGCAGCCAAGACGACATTTTACAGCCGTACTCAACCTTC. This translates into CASSQDDILQPYSTF.

This rearrangement joins TRBV7-2 to TRBJ2-1, with 9 positions matching TRBD2. From germline, CDR1 is SGHTA and CDR2 FQGNSA. The CDR3 is 18 residues long. V lost 4 bases, J lost 7 bases, and 17 bases stayed unmatched. The DNA of the CDR3 is TGTGCCAGCAGCTCAGGACACCTCCTGGGACTAGCTCGGAATGAGCAGTTCTTC. Translation gives CASSSGHLLGLARNEQFF.

This chain uses TRBV30 with TRBJ2-1; 7 nucleotides align to TRBD2. The V segment lost 5 bases and the J segment 2 bases; nucleotides outside the gene matches: 9. Per the germline V gene, CDR1 is GTSNPN and CDR2 is SVGIG (reference sequence). This CDR3 contains 15 residues. The CDR3 reads CAWFLSGMPYNEQFF. The DNA of the CDR3 is TGTGCCTGGTTCCTCAGCGGGATGCCCTACAATGAGCAGTTCTTC.

This clone has a handful of counts. V and J are TRBV5-1 and TRBJ2-3; TRBD1 agrees at 7 bases. Trimming at V came to 0 bases and at J to 1 base, leaving 2 bases not matched to a gene. Germline V CDR1 and CDR2: SGHRS, YFSETQ. The CDR3 consists of 15 residues. The CDR3 DNA sequence: TGCGCCAGCAGCTTGGGGCAGGGGGGCACAGATACGCAGTATTTT. It is translated as CASSLGQGGTDTQYF.